These T cell receptor beta chains were read from a single sample in a study of blood T cell repertoires in COVID-19. The assay was immunoSEQ multiplex PCR, and TCRdb's table has in-frame clones only and misses some. Of roughly 520,000 clones listed, approximately 90% are singletons. Sample: PBMCs or T cells enriched from blood (not recorded which). These TCRs come from a woman aged 40 to 55 who had recovered from COVID-19. Each CDR3 is given with its conserved first and last residue. Clone sizes are given selectively: once, few, many, or a class where the clone is expanded.

V gene,J gene,clone size,CDR3 protein
TRBV5-4,TRBJ2-3,once,CASSLGGQKLTDTQYF
TRBV24-1,TRBJ2-2,-,CATRGQRNTGELFF
TRBV11-2,TRBJ1-2,-,CASSLVARDIYGYTF
TRBV2,TRBJ1-4,-,CASRIQGGVEKLFF
TRBV6-5,TRBJ2-7,-,CASSYWTGQGQDEQYF
TRBV24-1,TRBJ1-2,-,CATRGGTGGASGYGYTF
TRBV4-1,TRBJ2-3,-,CASSQGITGTSGRLLDTQYF
TRBV4-3,TRBJ2-5,-,CASSQGLGETQYF
TRBV13,TRBJ1-2,-,CASSLEGGDVYGYTF
TRBV6-5,TRBJ1-1,-,CASTIYRGSDTEAFF
TRBV27,TRBJ1-3,-,CASSLTGGAGNTIYF
TRBV6-4,TRBJ2-1,-,CASSEAGDIYNEQFF
TRBV30,TRBJ2-3,-,CAWSVPAGYTQYF
TRBV18,TRBJ2-3,-,CASSPLQGKVLTDTQYF
TRBV27,TRBJ1-6,few,CASSSSGWDSPLHF
TRBV6-2/TRBV6-3,TRBJ2-6,-,CASSPSGTSLSGANVLTF
TRBV5-1,TRBJ1-2,once,CASSLEGVKNGYTF
TRBV3-1/TRBV3-2,TRBJ2-7,once,CASSQAGGMYEQYF
TRBV2,TRBJ1-5,-,CASSVGRGDNQPQHF
TRBV9,TRBJ1-1,many,CASSVDGSQGAFF
TRBV5-6,TRBJ2-3,-,CASSFHRGDTQYF
TRBV5-4,TRBJ2-7,-,CASSLEGSPYEQYF
TRBV5-4,TRBJ2-5,once,CASSQVQGETQYF
TRBV6-1,TRBJ2-1,-,CASSDPDRTTYNEQFF
TRBV7-6,TRBJ2-2,-,CASSSQPSAGSGAGELFF
TRBV5-1,TRBJ1-1,-,CASSLDRGSTEAFF
TRBV19,TRBJ2-4,-,CASSMLDRENIQYF
TRBV27,TRBJ2-2,-,CASSRTPSGYTGELFF
TRBV28,TRBJ1-5,-,CASSAINQPQHF
TRBV19,TRBJ1-5,-,CASSIQGSNQPQHF
TRBV3-1/TRBV3-2,TRBJ2-7,-,CASSPGLRGIRSYEQYF
TRBV10-2,TRBJ1-1,-,CASIGRGSEAFF
TRBV19,TRBJ2-5,-,CASSTGLAGEGETQYF
TRBV12-3/TRBV12-4,TRBJ1-1,-,CASSRTESEAFF
TRBV10-2,TRBJ2-2,-,CAGPGTSGRDTGELFF
TRBV29-1,TRBJ1-4,-,CSGRRQGTNEKLFF
TRBV7-8,TRBJ2-5,-,CASSLYQETQYF
TRBV29-1,TRBJ1-2,-,CSAYRGGGYTF
TRBV12-5,TRBJ1-1,-,CASGLVSLNTEAFF
TRBV5-1,TRBJ2-4,-,CASSPTLGGNIQYF
TRBV5-6,TRBJ2-7,-,CASSFIYEQYF
TRBV11-2,TRBJ1-1,-,CASSPQGSTEAFF
TRBV3-1/TRBV3-2,TRBJ2-7,-,CASSRTGTGISYEQYF
TRBV6-4,TRBJ2-2,-,CASRGTSGNTGELFF
TRBV7-8,TRBJ2-1,-,CASRIAGSSYNEQFF
TRBV9,TRBJ1-3,-,CASSPPPDMSSGNTIYF